The clone carrying this TCR beta chain was seen at least ten times. Its cognate antigen is unknown. MiXCR was used by TCRdb to re-call the PCR reads. Of about 40,000 clones listed, 11% are singletons. Patients were all untreated before their thyroid surgery. This sample was included in a study of metastatic and nonmetastatic thyroid tumors. About the research overall: Repertoires from malignant and benign thyroid patients were compared across blood and tumor or nodule tissue. Study-wide findings and caveats: The reported finding was significantly higher TCR beta diversity in malignant thyroid tumors relative to benign nodules, in blood and tumor.

Sequencing input: blood. The source is a female donor with papillary thyroid cancer or a benign thyroid nodule (not recorded which). Some clones in this sample may be carry-over from other donors' samples.

The CDR3, as DNA: TGTGCCAGCAGCGTAATATCGGGCGCTGAAGCTTTCTTT. Amino acid sequence: CASSVISGAEAFF. J is TRBJ1-1 and V is TRBV9; D is uncertain. This CDR3 spans 13 amino acids. Between the trimmed V and J ends, which lost 1 base and 6 bases, there was a span of 10 bases. Germline CDR1 and CDR2: SGDLS and YYNGEE.